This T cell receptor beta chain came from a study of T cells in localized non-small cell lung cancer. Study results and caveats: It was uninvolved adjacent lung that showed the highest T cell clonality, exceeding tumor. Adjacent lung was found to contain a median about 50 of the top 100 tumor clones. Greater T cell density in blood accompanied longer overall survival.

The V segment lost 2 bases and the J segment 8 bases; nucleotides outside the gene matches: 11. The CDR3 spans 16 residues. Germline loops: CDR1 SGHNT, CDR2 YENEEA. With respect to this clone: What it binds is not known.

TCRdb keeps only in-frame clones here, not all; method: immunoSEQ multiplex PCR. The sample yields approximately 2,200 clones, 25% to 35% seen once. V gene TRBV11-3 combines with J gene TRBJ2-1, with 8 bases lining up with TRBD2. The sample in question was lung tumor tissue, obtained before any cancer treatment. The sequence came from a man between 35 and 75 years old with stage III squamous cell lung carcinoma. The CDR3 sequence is CASSLSLAAGGYEQFF. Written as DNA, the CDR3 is TGTGCCAGCAGCTTAAGTCTAGCGGCGGGAGGTTATGAGCAGTTCTTC.